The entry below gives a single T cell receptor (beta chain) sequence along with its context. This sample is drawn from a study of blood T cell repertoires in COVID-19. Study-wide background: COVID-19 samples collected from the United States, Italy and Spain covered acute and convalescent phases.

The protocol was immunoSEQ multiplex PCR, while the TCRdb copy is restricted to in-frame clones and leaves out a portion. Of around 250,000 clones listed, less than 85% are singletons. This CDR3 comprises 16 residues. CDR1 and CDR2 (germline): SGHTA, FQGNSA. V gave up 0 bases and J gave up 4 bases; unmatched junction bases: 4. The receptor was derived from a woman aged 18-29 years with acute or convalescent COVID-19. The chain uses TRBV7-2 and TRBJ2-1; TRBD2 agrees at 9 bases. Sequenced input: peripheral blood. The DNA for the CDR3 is TGTGCCAGCAGCTTAGCTGGGACTAGCTCTTACAATGAGCAGTTCTTC. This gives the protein CASSLAGTSSYNEQFF. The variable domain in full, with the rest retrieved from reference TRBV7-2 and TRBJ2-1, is GAGVSQSPSNKVTEKGKDVELRCDPISGHTALYWYRQSLGQGLEFLIYFQGNSAPDKSGLPSDRFSAERTGGSVSTLTIQRTQQEDSAVYLCASSLAGTSSYNEQFFGPGTRLTVL.